These 21 T cell receptor beta chains came from one sample sequenced in a study of control samples from healthy donors and cancer patients. Clones were read by immunoSEQ multiplex PCR, and TCRdb kept only the in-frame ones, dropping some. The sample carries around 140,000 clones, under 95% recorded once. Sequenced input: blood. The receptors originated from a man between 18 and 35 years old in good health.

The rearrangement joins TRBV28 to TRBJ1-1, with D unresolved. Germline V CDR1 and CDR2: MDHEN, SYDVKM. V lost 4 bases and J 7 bases, leaving 10 bases between the germline ends. The CDR3 has 12 amino acids. CDR3 nucleotide sequence: TGTGCCAGCAGTTCAAGACTGCATGAAGCTTTCTTT. Protein: CASSSRLHEAFF.

The chain has TRBV5-8 and TRBJ1-2, with no clear D. Trimming took 4 bases from V and 7 from J, leaving 23 bases between them. This CDR3 comprises 16 residues. In germline, CDR1 is SGHTS, CDR2 YDEGEE. DNA for the CDR3: TGTGCCAGCAGCCCGGGTCAGGCTATGGGTGTCGGTGGCTACACCTTC. Translated: CASSPGQAMGVGGYTF.

The gene calls are TRBV4-1 and TRBJ1-5; a possible D gene is TRBD1 (5 bases). CDR3 length equals 15 residues. Germline V CDR1 and CDR2: MGHRA, YSYEKL. The V gene lost 1 base and the J gene lost 7 bases, with 14 bases spanning the gap. CDR3 residues: CASSQGPGTEQPQHF. For the CDR3, the DNA is TGCGCCAGCAGCCAAGGGCCCGGGACGGAGCAGCCCCAGCATTTT.

J is TRBJ1-2 and V is TRBV6-2 or TRBV6-3; D ambiguous. CDR3 length: 15 residues. With 0 bases removed from V and 4 bases from J, the gap between germline ends came to 12 bases. CDR1 is MNHEY and CDR2 is SVGEGT in the germline V gene. Here the CDR3 reads CASSYSIAQVYGYTF. The DNA of the CDR3 is TGTGCCAGCAGTTACTCGATTGCCCAGGTCTATGGCTACACCTTC.

The chain uses TRBV9 and TRBJ1-2; TRBD1 is a possible D gene (6 bases). With 4 bases removed from V and 6 bases from J, the gap between germline ends came to 19 bases. This CDR3 comprises 15 residues. Germline V gene data show CDR1 as SGDLS and CDR2 as YYNGEE. The CDR3 nucleotides read TGTGCCAGCAGCACCCGGCTAGGGGGAGGGAATGGCTACACCTTC. It codes for CASSTRLGGGNGYTF.

This chain uses TRBV7-9 with TRBJ1-2; no clear D gene. Germline CDR1 and CDR2: SEHNR and FQNEAQ (reference sequence). The CDR3 length is 15 residues. Trimming removed 1 base from V and 4 bases from J, with 13 bases in between. In nucleotides, the CDR3 is TGTGCCAGCAGCTTAGGGACTGGCCCTCTCTATGGCTACACCTTC. Its protein is CASSLGTGPLYGYTF.

This chain uses TRBV15 with TRBJ1-2, with D unresolved. Germline V CDR1 and CDR2: LNHNV, YYDKDF (reference sequence). The CDR3 extends over 13 amino acids. Trimming cost V 2 bases and J 4 bases, with 8 bases left between them. In DNA form, the CDR3 reads TGTGCCACCAGCAGATCTAGCGCCTATGGCTACACCTTC. It is translated as CATSRSSAYGYTF.

The rearrangement joins TRBV27 to TRBJ1-5; TRBD1 matches at 10 bases. The CDR3 is 17 residues long. V lost 6 bases and J lost 1; bases outside the gene matches: 9. CDR1 MNHEY and CDR2 SMNVEV come from the germline V gene (reference sequence). The CDR3 DNA reads as TGTGCCAGCAGCACGACAGGGGGCGGTGAAAGCAATCAGCCCCAGCATTTT. Translation: CASSTTGGGESNQPQHF.

V and J are TRBV4-1 and TRBJ2-2; TRBD1 matches at 7 bases. The CDR3 length is 15 residues. CDR1 and CDR2 from the germline V gene are MGHRA and YSYEKL. V lost 2 bases and J lost 3; bases outside the gene matches: 3. The CDR3 DNA reads TGCGCCAGCAGCCAAATCACAGGGGACACCGGGGAGCTGTTTTTT. Its protein is CASSQITGDTGELFF.

The chain carries TRBV7-9 and TRBJ2-7; 8 bases fit TRBD2. Germline V gene lookup returns CDR1 SEHNR and CDR2 FQNEAQ (reference sequence). Trimming at V came to 5 bases and at J to 4 bases, leaving 13 bases not matched to a gene. The CDR3 is 16 residues long. DNA for the CDR3: TGTGCCAGCAGCCTGGCGGGCGGGGGGTATGATTACGAGCAGTACTTC. This gives the protein CASSLAGGGYDYEQYF.

This clone is labeled medium-sized (0.01 to 0.1%). The chain couples TRBV5-1 to TRBJ2-7; 11 nucleotides align to TRBD1. With V trimmed by 0 bases and J by 4 bases, 9 bases remained unmatched. The CDR3 covers 17 residues. The germline gives CDR1 SGHRS, CDR2 YFSETQ. The CDR3 reads CASSLGDRGNLPYEQYF. The CDR3 nucleotides are TGCGCCAGCAGCTTGGGGGACAGGGGGAACCTTCCTTACGAGCAGTACTTC.

In its sample, this clone was seen once. CDR3 region: CASSNLGRTPPADTQYF. The CDR3 nucleotides are TGCGCCAGCAGCAATTTGGGAAGGACCCCCCCCGCGGATACGCAGTATTTT. The chain couples TRBV4-3 to TRBJ2-3; D is unresolved. Trimming removed 5 bases from V and 6 bases from J, with 24 bases in between. The CDR3 spans 17 residues. Germline assignment: CDR1 LGHNA and CDR2 YSLEER.

This chain uses TRBV28 with TRBJ1-2, with D perhaps TRBD1 (5 bases). V was trimmed by 3 bases and J by 8 bases, leaving 16 bases between them. CDR3 size: 14 residues. Germline-derived CDR1 and CDR2 are MDHEN and SYDVKM. The CDR3 loop is CASSLTLGTRGYTF. The CDR3 DNA sequence: TGTGCCAGCAGTTTGACCCTGGGGACGCGGGGCTACACCTTC.

The chain combines TRBV4-1 with TRBJ2-1; D is ambiguous. V lost 4 bases and J lost 6, with 10 bases in between. This CDR3 is 13 amino acids long. The germline gives CDR1 MGHRA, CDR2 YSYEKL. CDR3 coding DNA: TGCGCCAGCAGCCTTAACAGCCGCAATGAGCAGTTCTTC. Encoded protein: CASSLNSRNEQFF.

J is TRBJ1-5 and V is TRBV7-9; D not resolved. Germline CDR1 SEHNR, CDR2 FQNEAQ (reference sequence). V was trimmed by 1 base and J by 7 bases, leaving 8 bases between them. The length of the CDR3 is 13 residues. CDR3 sequence: CASSLGGDQPQHF. CDR3 sequence (DNA): TGTGCCAGCAGCTTAGGGGGAGACCAGCCCCAGCATTTT.

The chain is built from TRBV10-3 and TRBJ2-1; 9 nucleotides match TRBD2. Unmatched junction bases numbered 7, after V lost 5 bases and J lost 2 bases. This CDR3 has 16 residues. CDR1 and CDR2 (germline): ENHRY, SYGVKD. The CDR3 region has the DNA TGTGCCATCAGTCCTCCATTAGCGGGGGCCTACAATGAGCAGTTCTTC. Its protein is CAISPPLAGAYNEQFF.

This chain uses TRBV19 with TRBJ1-1; D might be TRBD1 (5 bases). Germline lookup yields CDR1 LNHDA and CDR2 SQIVND (reference sequence). This CDR3 is built from 14 residues. V shed 1 base and J shed 1 base, with 7 bases lying between them. CDR3 bases: TGTGCCAGTAGTATAGCAGGGCCGAACACTGAAGCTTTCTTT. Protein product: CASSIAGPNTEAFF.

CDR3 sequence reads: CASSPRTGGGNTIYF. The CDR3 region has the DNA TGTGCCAGCAGTCCGCGAACAGGGGGGGGAAACACCATATATTTT. The gene calls are TRBV6-5 and TRBJ1-3, with 8 bases identical to TRBD1. The CDR3 covers 15 residues. In germline, CDR1 is MNHEY, CDR2 SVGAGI. V shed 5 bases, J shed 4 bases, and the junction held 7 bases outside the gene matches.

The chain recombines TRBV19 with TRBJ1-2, with D uncertain. This CDR3 spans 13 amino acids. V was clipped by 7 bases and J by 4 bases, with 13 bases between them. Germline-derived CDR1 and CDR2 are LNHDA and SQIVND (reference sequence). DNA of the CDR3: TGTGCCAGTAACGGGATTCCGAGCTATGGCTACACCTTC. It is translated as CASNGIPSYGYTF.

The chain joins TRBV21-1 to TRBJ1-1; the table's D call, TRBD1, was not checked against the DNA. TRBV21-1 is a known pseudogene. The CDR3 is made up of 12 amino acids. The CDR3 reads CASSSGCTEAFF. The CDR3, as DNA: TGTGCCAGCAGCTCAGGGTGCACTGAAGCTTTCTTT.

V gene TRBV28 combines with J gene TRBJ2-1; 12 bases line up with TRBD2. V shed 7 bases, J shed 0 bases, and the junction held 4 bases outside the gene matches. Germline assignment: CDR1 MDHEN and CDR2 SYDVKM. This CDR3 is 16 amino acids long. The CDR3 nucleotides read TGTGCCAGCATTCTAGCGGGAGGGAGCTCCTACAATGAGCAGTTCTTC. Its protein product is CASILAGGSSYNEQFF.